This T cell receptor (beta chain) is drawn from a study of T cells in Graves' hyperthyroidism and ophthalmopathy. CDR3 size: 14 residues. Germline CDR1 is MNHEY and CDR2 is SVGEGT. Trimming removed 0 bases from V and 4 bases from J, with 9 bases in between. Overall study findings and caveats: Most clonotypes expanded in the thyroid (above 0.001) were also present in blood.

Authors of the study amplified TCR beta CDR3 regions from RNA transcripts. The study used the HTBI primer set for a first-round RT-PCR of the TCR CDR3. TCRdb itself ran the multiplex PCR reads through MiXCR, one entry per CDR3 protein. The data hold 450,000 to 550,000 distinct CDR3 sequences, with approximately 24% observed a single time. This clonotype was detected ten times or more. Its specificity is not known. The TCR sequence derives from a woman in her twenties or thirties with Graves' ophthalmopathy. The chain couples TRBV6-2 or TRBV6-3 to TRBJ1-2; D might be TRBD1 (5 bases). Sample: blood. The CDR3 DNA reads TGTGCCAGCAGTTACTCTTCGGGGGGCTATGGCTACACCTTC. Translation: CASSYSSGGYGYTF.